Listed below are T cell receptor beta chains from one sample, sequenced in a study of glioma-infiltrating T cells after dendritic cell vaccination. TCRdb's copy holds only in-frame clones and misses some; the assay was immunoSEQ multiplex PCR. The sample includes around 60,000 clones, around 86% of them seen just once. The sequencing here drew on blood, taken after dendritic cell vaccination. Every receptor here comes from a human donor with glioblastoma. CDR3s include the opening cysteine and the closing phenylalanine or tryptophan. A D gene is named only where the DNA matches it firmly. Clone sizes are given selectively: once, few, many, or a class where the clone is expanded.

CDR3	D	size	V
CASSYGGTNEKLFF	-	once	TRBV6-5
CASSPTRDMIYEKLFF	-	-	TRBV5-6
CASSLALGAYGYTF	-	-	TRBV7-9
CASSQELQMNTEAFF	-	-	TRBV4-1
CASSPDRGAYEQYF	TRBD1	-	TRBV27
CASSVSGRGTGTYEQYF	-	-	TRBV6-1
CASSLSGTGGSPLHF	-	-	TRBV27
CASSLDAEGSYGYTF	-	-	TRBV5-6
CASSPQGQGLNQPQHF	TRBD1	-	TRBV7-9
CASSVLRTGETNEQFF	TRBD1	-	TRBV7-2
CASSAGPGELFF	-	-	TRBV2
CASSQDRALTSYNEQFF	-	-	TRBV14
CASSEVFGGGTDTQYF	-	-	TRBV6-1
CASSPLGQGARTEAFF	TRBD1	-	TRBV5-1
CATGQAGNQPQHF	TRBD1	-	TRBV2
CASSLASQGGYEQYF	-	-	TRBV7-2